These 11 T cell receptor beta chains originate from one sample sequenced in a study of blood T cell repertoires in COVID-19. Method: immunoSEQ multiplex PCR; TCRdb's copy keeps in-frame clones and lacks some. This sample carries some 150,000 clones, 86% of them seen once, and the ten largest clones take over 8%. Source material: peripheral blood. The receptors shown here come from a woman aged 55-75 years with acute or convalescent COVID-19.

V and J are TRBV5-6 and TRBJ1-1; D not certain. The CDR3 loop spans 12 amino acids. Germline assignment: CDR1 SGHDT and CDR2 YYEEEE. Deletions cut 1 base from V and 7 bases from J, with 8 bases between. The CDR3 here is CASSLQSFEAFF. The CDR3 DNA reads as TGTGCCAGCAGCTTGCAGTCCTTTGAAGCTTTCTTT.

This clone was observed once. The chain has TRBV5-1 and TRBJ1-2; 8 nucleotides align to TRBD1. The CDR3 covers 14 residues. Losses at the gene ends were 3 bases for V and 3 bases for J; bases not matched to a gene: 4. From germline, CDR1 is SGHRS and CDR2 YFSETQ. CDR3 loop: CASSYGQGDYGYTF. CDR3 bases: TGCGCCAGCAGCTACGGACAGGGAGACTATGGCTACACCTTC.

The chain combines TRBV19 with TRBJ1-2; the match to TRBD1 covers 7 bases. This CDR3 has 14 amino acids. Germline CDR1 is LNHDA and CDR2 is SQIVND (reference sequence). V was clipped by 6 bases and J by 4 bases; unmatched bases: 8. The CDR3 region is CASRVQGLGYGYTF. DNA of the CDR3: TGTGCCAGTAGGGTACAGGGGCTTGGCTATGGCTACACCTTC.

This clone was counted between two and nine times. V is TRBV29-1 and J is TRBJ2-2, with D possibly matching TRBD2 (5 bases). This CDR3 region has 15 residues. The V end was cut by 5 bases, the J end by 1 base, with 14 bases between. In germline, CDR1 is SQVTM, CDR2 ANQGSEA. CDR3 sequence reads: CSVRVGLGNTGELFF. CDR3 nucleotide sequence: TGCAGCGTTCGGGTAGGACTGGGGAACACCGGGGAGCTGTTTTTT.

The chain links TRBV5-1 to TRBJ2-1; 10 bases line up with TRBD2. Germline CDR1 and CDR2: SGHRS and YFSETQ. CDR3 size: 15 residues. V was pared by 4 bases and J by 2 bases, with 3 bases of the junction left unmatched. As DNA, the CDR3 is TGCGCCAGCAGCCATAGCGGGGGGACCTACAATGAGCAGTTCTTC. Its translation is CASSHSGGTYNEQFF.

This chain joins TRBV11-3 and TRBJ2-4; possibly TRBD2 for D (6 bases). The CDR3 extends over 18 amino acids. Deletions cut 0 bases from V and 0 bases from J, with 15 bases between. CDR1 and CDR2 (germline): SGHNT, YENEEA. The CDR3 loop is CASSLDMGGSPAKNIQYF. The CDR3 bases are TGTGCCAGCAGCTTAGATATGGGAGGCTCGCCAGCCAAAAACATTCAGTACTTC.

The rearrangement joins TRBV6-5 to TRBJ1-3; 10 nucleotides align to TRBD1. CDR1 and CDR2 from the germline V gene are MNHEY and SVGAGI. Trimming cost V 6 bases and J 3 bases; bases outside gene matches: 2. The CDR3 contains 14 residues. The CDR3 nucleotides are TGTGCCAGCAGGGGACAGGGGTTTGGAAACACCATATATTTT. Translation gives CASRGQGFGNTIYF.

The genes are TRBV27 and TRBJ2-4; 8 bases align to TRBD2. The J segment lost 6 bases and the V segment lost 4 bases, leaving 2 bases of the junction unmatched. Germline lookup yields CDR1 MNHEY and CDR2 SMNVEV (reference sequence). The CDR3 consists of 13 residues. The CDR3 nucleotides read TGTGCCAGCAGTTCCGGGGGGGGAAACATTCAGTACTTC. This encodes CASSSGGGNIQYF.

This clone turned up a few times. This rearrangement joins TRBV3-1 (or the pseudogene TRBV3-2) to TRBJ2-7; D gene uncertain. Trimming removed 1 base from V and 7 bases from J, with 11 bases in between. Germline V gene lookup returns CDR1 LGHDT and CDR2 YNNKEL (reference sequence). CDR3 length equals 13 residues. CDR3: CASSQGLHNEQYF. The CDR3 DNA reads as TGTGCCAGCAGCCAAGGGCTCCATAATGAGCAGTACTTC.

The chain uses TRBV19 and TRBJ2-7; D may be TRBD2 (6 bases). Germline assignment: CDR1 LNHDA and CDR2 SQIVND (reference sequence). Trimming left V 6 bases short and J 4 bases short, with 10 bases between. This CDR3 is 12 amino acids long. The CDR3 DNA is TGTGCCAGTAGGGGTCGGGAGTACGAGCAGTACTTC. This sequence encodes CASRGREYEQYF.

V gene TRBV5-4 combines with J gene TRBJ2-7, with 7 nucleotides matching TRBD1. Germline V lookup: CDR1 SGHNT, CDR2 YYREEE (reference sequence). The CDR3 has 14 amino acids. V lost 1 base and J lost 3; bases outside the gene matches: 4. Here the CDR3 reads CASSLTGDLYEQYF. CDR3 nucleotides: TGTGCCAGCAGCTTGACAGGGGACCTCTACGAGCAGTACTTC.